Reported below is one TCR beta chain. The antigen remains unidentified. These data are taken from a study of vaccination effects on CD4 cells after COVID-19. V gave up 5 bases and J gave up 4 bases; unmatched junction bases: 5. CDR3 length equals 16 residues. The germline gives CDR1 SGHVS, CDR2 FQNEAQ. Sequenced by immunoSEQ multiplex PCR; TCRdb stores in-frame clones only, minus some. The sample has 40,000 to 50,000 clones; 74% are singletons. CD4+ T cells specific for antigen were expanded with viral peptide pools by the ViraFEST assay before sequencing. At the end of around eleven days of culture, CD4+ T cells were isolated. All participants had two doses of either the BNT162b2 or mRNA-1273 vaccine.

The chain uses TRBV7-8 and TRBJ2-2; TRBD2 agrees at 12 bases. This receptor was identified in a human donor who received a COVID-19 vaccine. The input for sequencing was CD4+ T cells from PBMCs cultured with HCoV-OC43 spike peptides, taken after COVID-19 vaccination. Regarding subset: HCoV-OC43 spike overlapping peptide pool stimulation. CDR3 residues: CASSLGLAGLTGELFF. CDR3 nucleotide sequence: TGTGCCAGCAGCCTTGGACTAGCGGGGCTCACCGGGGAGCTGTTTTTT. The full variable domain, its missing parts supplied by reference TRBV7-8 and TRBJ2-2, is GAGVSQSPRYKVAKRGQDVALRCDPISGHVSLFWYQQALGQGPEFLTYFQNEAQLDKSGLPSDRFFAERPEGSVSTLKIQRTQQEDSAVYLCASSLGLAGLTGELFFGEGSRLTVL.